The 22 T cell receptor beta chains below come from one sample, sequenced in a study of cytomegalovirus exposure and HLA in healthy donors. Sequenced by immunoSEQ multiplex PCR; TCRdb stores in-frame clones only, minus some. Among roughly 300,000 clones listed, about nine tenths were seen once. Sequencing input: PBMCs. Receptors were obtained from a woman younger than 35 in good health and CMV-seronegative.

The chain couples TRBV6-5 to TRBJ1-1, with D possibly TRBD1 on 6 matching bases. Trimming stripped 2 bases from V and 3 bases from J, with 10 bases between. Germline loops: CDR1 MNHEY, CDR2 SVGAGI. CDR3 length: 14 residues. CDR3 sequence reads: CASSYGQRDTEAFF. CDR3 coding DNA: TGTGCCAGCAGTTACGGACAGAGAGACACTGAAGCTTTCTTT.

This chain connects TRBV28 to TRBJ2-6; no clear D. Trimming stripped 7 bases from V and 0 bases from J, with 13 bases between. The CDR3 is made up of 16 amino acids. Germline assignment: CDR1 MDHEN and CDR2 SYDVKM. The CDR3 DNA reads TGTGCCAGCAACTCCAAAAGCTTCTCTGGGGCCAACGTCCTGACTTTC. It is translated as CASNSKSFSGANVLTF.

The chain is built from TRBV5-1 and TRBJ2-7, with 8 bases identical to TRBD2. After removal of 0 bases from V and 2 bases from J, the junction contained 7 bases not matched to a gene. CDR3 size: 16 residues. Germline V lookup: CDR1 SGHRS, CDR2 YFSETQ. The DNA for the CDR3 is TGCGCCAGCAGCTTGGCTAGCGGGTCTTTTACCTACGAGCAGTACTTC. This gives the protein CASSLASGSFTYEQYF.

The chain is built from TRBV5-1 and TRBJ2-4; 8 nucleotides agree with TRBD1. CDR1 is SGHRS and CDR2 is YFSETQ in the germline V gene. Trimming at V came to 3 bases and at J to 0 bases, leaving 5 bases not matched to a gene. CDR3 length equals 16 residues. The CDR3 DNA follows: TGCGCCAGCAGCTCGGGACAGGACCTAGCCAAAAACATTCAGTACTTC. Translating it yields CASSSGQDLAKNIQYF.

The genes are TRBV2 and TRBJ2-7, with TRBD2 identical over 7 bases. CDR1 SNHLY and CDR2 FYNNEI come from the germline V gene. CDR3 length equals 14 residues. V gave up 3 bases and J gave up 5 bases; unmatched junction bases: 7. The CDR3 nucleotides read TGTGCCAGCAGTGATATAACTAGCGTTAACGAGCAGTACTTC. This gives the protein CASSDITSVNEQYF. Full variable domain (rest looked up from reference TRBV2 and TRBJ2-7): EPEVTQTPSHQVTQMGQEVILRCVPISNHLYFYWYRQILGQKVEFLVSFYNNEISEKSEIFDDQFSVERPDGSNFTLKIRSTKLEDSAMYFCASSDITSVNEQYFGPGTRLTVT.

The chain couples TRBV18 to TRBJ2-7; 11 bases are a match to TRBD2. Germline values: CDR1 KGHSH, CDR2 LQKENI. V gave up 3 bases and J gave up 2 bases; unmatched junction bases: 12. The CDR3 is 18 amino acids. As DNA, the CDR3 is TGTGCCAGCTCACCGGGGTTAGCGGGAGGGATTATGACCTACGAGCAGTACTTC. It encodes CASSPGLAGGIMTYEQYF.

The chain employs TRBV6-6 and TRBJ1-1, with D possibly matching TRBD1 (5 bases). V gave up 5 bases and J gave up 10 bases, with 17 bases separating them. CDR3 length: 13 amino acids. Germline CDR1 and CDR2: MNHNY and SVGAGI (reference sequence). Here the CDR3 reads CASSPRLGAAAFF. The CDR3 nucleotides are TGTGCCAGCAGTCCCAGACTTGGGGCGGCAGCTTTCTTT.

This clone came up many times. The rearrangement links TRBV28 to TRBJ1-1, with TRBD1 identical over 7 bases. The CDR3 covers 12 residues. Germline V gives CDR1 MDHEN, CDR2 SYDVKM. After removal of 5 bases from V and 5 bases from J, the junction contained 2 bases not matched to a gene. For the CDR3, the DNA is TGTGCCAGCAGTGACAGGGTGACTGAAGCTTTCTTT. Protein product: CASSDRVTEAFF.

The chain combines TRBV15 with TRBJ2-3, with a possible D match to TRBD2 (6 bases). V lost 1 base to trimming and J lost 4 bases, with 15 bases between them. CDR1 and CDR2 from the germline V gene are LNHNV and YYDKDF (reference sequence). There are 16 residues in the CDR3. As DNA, the CDR3 is TGTGCCACCAGCAGAGTAAGGTCTAGCGATTCAGATACGCAGTATTTT. This codes for CATSRVRSSDSDTQYF.

This clone appeared a single time. This CDR3 reads CASGTEPYNEQFF. CDR3 sequence (DNA): TGTGCCAGCGGGACAGAACCTTACAATGAGCAGTTCTTC. The genes are TRBV27 and TRBJ2-1, with 7 bases lining up with TRBD1. J was trimmed by 4 bases and V by 8 bases; bases with no gene match: 5. There are 13 residues in the CDR3. Germline lookup yields CDR1 MNHEY and CDR2 SMNVEV (reference sequence).

The rearrangement links TRBV6-1 to TRBJ1-2; 9 bases fit TRBD1. After removal of 5 bases from V and 8 bases from J, the junction contained 6 bases not matched to a gene. This CDR3 region has 13 residues. Germline loops: CDR1 MNHNS, CDR2 SASEGT. The chain's CDR3 is CASSLQGAEGYTF. The CDR3 region has the DNA TGTGCCAGCAGTCTACAGGGGGCGGAAGGCTACACCTTC.

V and J are TRBV6-6 and TRBJ2-1; 11 nucleotides agree with TRBD2. Germline CDR1 and CDR2: MNHNY and SVGAGI (reference sequence). There are 14 residues in the CDR3. The V and J ends lost 5 bases and 9 bases, in that order; junction bases with no gene match: 6. The CDR3 region is CASSPPTSGIEQFF. CDR3 DNA sequence: TGTGCCAGCAGTCCCCCGACTAGCGGGATTGAGCAGTTCTTC.

The chain recombines TRBV7-2 with TRBJ2-2; 8 positions agree with TRBD1. Losses at the gene ends were 4 bases for V and 4 bases for J; bases not matched to a gene: 5. Germline V gene data show CDR1 as SGHTA and CDR2 as FQGNSA. The CDR3 contains 15 residues. CDR3 amino acids: CASSSDRGPTGELFF. The CDR3 DNA follows: TGTGCCAGCAGCTCCGACAGGGGACCCACCGGGGAGCTGTTTTTT.

A few counts support this clone. This chain connects TRBV4-3 to TRBJ1-2; a possible D gene is TRBD1 (6 bases). CDR1 is LGHNA and CDR2 is YSLEER in the germline V gene. Trimming took 0 bases from V and 3 from J, leaving 11 bases between them. The CDR3 is 15 amino acids. The DNA of the CDR3 is TGCGCCAGCAGCCAAGATCCCGGACAGCACTATGGCTACACCTTC. This sequence encodes CASSQDPGQHYGYTF.

The chain is built from TRBV6-5 and TRBJ2-7; D is perhaps TRBD2 (5 bases). The germline gives CDR1 MNHEY, CDR2 SVGAGI. This CDR3 comprises 12 residues. V lost 6 bases and J lost 3, with 9 bases in between. The CDR3 DNA follows: TGTGCCAGCAGGGACTCGAGCTACGAGCAGTACTTC. Protein sequence: CASRDSSYEQYF.

The chain combines TRBV27 with TRBJ1-5; 11 bases agree with TRBD1. Germline trimming cut 7 bases from V and 1 base from J; bases unmatched to any gene: 12. Looked up from germline, CDR1 is MNHEY and CDR2 is SMNVEV (reference sequence). This CDR3 is built from 18 residues. CDR3 amino acids: CASTISWTGGTSNQPQHF. The CDR3 DNA reads TGTGCCAGCACTATTTCCTGGACAGGGGGCACAAGCAATCAGCCCCAGCATTTT.

The chain carries TRBV7-8 and TRBJ2-7; TRBD1 agrees at 11 bases. Trimming cost V 3 bases and J 5 bases; bases outside gene matches: 12. In germline, CDR1 is SGHVS, CDR2 FQNEAQ. This CDR3 comprises 17 residues. The CDR3 bases are TGTGCCAGCAGCTTTACCATCGGGGACAGGGGGACAAACGAGCAGTACTTC. This sequence encodes CASSFTIGDRGTNEQYF.

The chain recombines TRBV19 with TRBJ2-2; TRBD1 matches 8 bases. There are 15 residues in the CDR3. The trim removed 3 bases at V and 7 bases at J, leaving 7 bases unmatched. CDR1 and CDR2 from the germline V gene are LNHDA and SQIVND (reference sequence). The CDR3 spells CASSIGQGADGELFF. In nucleotides, the CDR3 is TGTGCCAGTAGTATTGGGCAGGGGGCCGACGGGGAGCTGTTTTTT.

The rearrangement uses TRBV2 and TRBJ1-1; 8 bases map to TRBD1. The CDR3 has 13 amino acids. V was clipped by 6 bases and J by 6 bases; unmatched bases: 6. The germline gives CDR1 SNHLY, CDR2 FYNNEI. CDR3 nucleotides: TGTGCCAGCAGCACCGACAGGGGTGCTGAAGCTTTCTTT. Encoded protein: CASSTDRGAEAFF.

This sequence joins TRBV27 and TRBJ1-5; the D is unclear. Germline V gene data show CDR1 as MNHEY and CDR2 as SMNVEV (reference sequence). The CDR3 runs 15 residues. With 1 base removed from V and 3 bases from J, the gap between germline ends came to 10 bases. The CDR3 spells CASSLFWQINQPQHF. The CDR3 DNA is TGTGCCAGCAGTTTATTTTGGCAGATCAATCAGCCCCAGCATTTT.

The V and J genes are TRBV5-1 and TRBJ2-7, with 7 bases identical to TRBD2. CDR1 and CDR2 (germline): SGHRS, YFSETQ. V trimming: 3 bases; J trimming: 1 base; junction bases outside the gene matches: 28. This CDR3 region has 22 residues. CDR3 loop: CASSSRSRGSRKREGFSYEQYF. Here the CDR3 DNA reads TGCGCCAGCAGCTCGCGAAGCCGGGGGAGTAGGAAGAGGGAGGGCTTTTCCTACGAGCAGTACTTC. Full variable domain (rest looked up from reference TRBV5-1 and TRBJ2-7): KAGVTQTPRYLIKTRGQQVTLSCSPISGHRSVSWYQQTPGQGLQFLFEYFSETQRNKGNFPGRFSGRQFSNSRSEMNVSTLELGDSALYLCASSSRSRGSRKREGFSYEQYFGPGTRLTVT.

The chain couples TRBV7-2 to TRBJ2-1; 9 nucleotides match TRBD2. V trimming: 5 bases; J trimming: 9 bases; junction bases outside the gene matches: 14. This CDR3 spans 16 amino acids. CDR1 and CDR2 from the germline V gene are SGHTA and FQGNSA. CDR3 sequence (DNA): TGTGCCAGCAGCGCGACCCCTAGCGGGAATCAGGGTGAGCAGTTCTTC. It codes for CASSATPSGNQGEQFF.